These 30 T cell receptor beta chains share one sample of origin, sequenced in a study of cytomegalovirus exposure and HLA in healthy donors. Generated by immunoSEQ multiplex PCR, the TCRdb table keeps only in-frame clones and is missing some. The repertoire consists of 200,000 to 250,000 clones, with less than 90% occurring once and the leading ten covering 4.5% to 7%. The sample consisted of PBMCs. These receptors all stem from a woman under 30 in good health and CMV-seronegative.

The rearrangement links TRBV5-1 to TRBJ2-1; 16 positions agree with TRBD2. V was clipped by 1 base and J by 7 bases; unmatched bases: 5. Germline V gene lookup returns CDR1 SGHRS and CDR2 YFSETQ. The CDR3 is 17 residues long. The CDR3 sequence is CASSLPGTSGGANEQFF. Written as DNA, the CDR3 is TGCGCCAGCAGCTTGCCTGGGACTAGCGGGGGGGCAAATGAGCAGTTCTTC.

This clone has a single count. This chain links TRBV5-1 with TRBJ2-7; TRBD1 aligns across 11 bases. J gave up 2 bases and V 3 bases, and 4 bases lay outside the gene matches. The CDR3 is 15 residues long. Per the germline V gene, CDR1 is SGHRS and CDR2 is YFSETQ. The CDR3 DNA follows: TGCGCCAGCAGCTCCTTGGGACAGGGGGCCTACGAGCAGTACTTC. This translates into CASSSLGQGAYEQYF.

The chain links TRBV6-5 to TRBJ1-2; TRBD1 matches 7 bases. The CDR3 extends over 14 amino acids. The germline V gene encodes CDR1 MNHEY and CDR2 SVGAGI. V trimming: 2 bases; J trimming: 5 bases; junction bases outside the gene matches: 5. In DNA, the CDR3 is TGTGCCAGCAGTTACGGAGGGGGCGCATATGGCTACACCTTC. Its protein is CASSYGGGAYGYTF.

The gene calls are TRBV6-5 and TRBJ2-7; 11 bases agree with TRBD1. The CDR3 has 15 residues. Trimming at V came to 5 bases and at J to 2 bases, leaving 5 bases not matched to a gene. Germline V gene lookup returns CDR1 MNHEY and CDR2 SVGAGI. The CDR3 region has the DNA TGTGCCAGCAGTCGCGGACAGGGGGCAGCCTACGAGCAGTACTTC. This encodes CASSRGQGAAYEQYF.

This clone was counted a single time. This sequence joins TRBV11-2 and TRBJ2-7; D is unclear. Trimming cost V 8 bases and J 0 bases, with 11 bases left between them. The CDR3 loop spans 13 amino acids. Germline loops: CDR1 SGHAT, CDR2 FQNNGV. The DNA of the CDR3 is TGTGCCAGCTCCGTTGACGCCTCCTACGAGCAGTACTTC. The encoded protein is CASSVDASYEQYF.

This clone was found once. This chain joins TRBV9 and TRBJ2-7; 7 bases are a match to TRBD2. V gave up 5 bases and J gave up 5 bases; unmatched junction bases: 4. The CDR3 runs 12 residues. CDR1 and CDR2 (germline): SGDLS, YYNGEE. The CDR3 loop reads CASRGEGNEQYF. The CDR3 nucleotides are TGTGCCAGCAGGGGGGAGGGGAACGAGCAGTACTTC.

The rearrangement uses TRBV4-2 and TRBJ1-3; D possibly corresponds to TRBD1 (6 bases). V was clipped by 0 bases and J by 8 bases, with 20 bases between them. CDR1 LGHNA and CDR2 YNFKEQ come from the germline V gene. This CDR3 spans 17 amino acids. Here the CDR3 reads CASSQDPLQGLRHTIYF. CDR3 DNA sequence: TGTGCCAGCAGCCAAGATCCCCTACAGGGATTGAGGCACACCATATATTTT.

The chain employs TRBV27 and TRBJ1-5; D is ambiguous. The ends were cut back, 2 bases at V and 5 bases at J, with 10 bases in the middle. The CDR3 is made up of 14 amino acids. The germline gives CDR1 MNHEY, CDR2 SMNVEV (reference sequence). The CDR3 nucleotides are TGTGCCAGCAGTTTAAAGAGGTTGCATCAGCCCCAGCATTTT. Amino acid sequence: CASSLKRLHQPQHF.

The CDR3 loop is CASSPQAGGSGNTIYF. CDR3 coding DNA: TGTGCCAGCAGCCCCCAGGCCGGGGGCTCTGGAAACACCATATATTTT. The J gene is TRBJ1-3, the V gene TRBV7-3; possible D gene TRBD1, 5 bases. V lost 5 bases and J 0 bases, leaving 14 bases between the germline ends. The CDR3 is 16 residues long. The germline V gene has CDR1 SGHTA and CDR2 FQGTGA. Filled out from reference TRBV7-3 and TRBJ1-3, the complete variable domain reads GAGVSQTPSNKVTEKGKYVELRCDPISGHTALYWYRQSLGQGPEFLIYFQGTGAADDSGLPNDRFFAVRPEGSVSTLKIQRTERGDSAVYLCASSPQAGGSGNTIYFGEGSWLTVV.

This clone was recorded only once. The V call is TRBV11-2, the J call TRBJ2-7; D remains ambiguous. V was clipped by 1 base and J by 5 bases, with 12 bases between them. The CDR3 is 14 residues long. The V gene's germline CDR1 is SGHAT and CDR2 FQNNGV. CDR3 in amino acids: CASSLGHQGNEQYF. CDR3 DNA sequence: TGTGCCAGCAGCTTAGGACACCAAGGTAACGAGCAGTACTTC.

The chain couples TRBV7-6 to TRBJ2-7; D perhaps matches TRBD2 (6 bases). Germline assignment: CDR1 SGHVS and CDR2 FNYEAQ. The CDR3 has 15 residues. The germline V and J ends were trimmed by 1 base and 0 bases, with 10 bases remaining between them. The CDR3 DNA is TGTGCCAGCAGCTTAGGCGGGGAAAGCTCCTACGAGCAGTACTTC. Its translation: CASSLGGESSYEQYF.

The CDR3 reads CASSYSTWDSNQPQHF. Here the CDR3 DNA reads TGTGCCAGCAGTTATAGTACGTGGGATAGCAATCAGCCCCAGCATTTT. The V call is TRBV6-5, the J call TRBJ1-5; D is uncertain. The CDR3 runs to 16 residues. V lost 3 bases and J 0 bases, leaving 12 bases between the germline ends. CDR1 MNHEY and CDR2 SVGAGI come from the germline V gene.

This chain joins TRBV29-1 and TRBJ2-2; the match to TRBD2 covers 8 bases. The CDR3 is made up of 14 amino acids. The V segment lost 6 bases and the J segment 2 bases; nucleotides outside the gene matches: 5. Germline V CDR1 and CDR2: SQVTM, ANQGSEA. The CDR3 DNA reads TGCAGCGTATTCAGCGGGAGTAACACCGGGGAGCTGTTTTTT. Its translation: CSVFSGSNTGELFF.

There are a few counts of this clone. The chain has TRBV2 and TRBJ2-1; D unresolved. The CDR3 covers 16 residues. Deletions cut 4 bases from V and 1 base from J, with 14 bases between. The V gene's germline CDR1 is SNHLY and CDR2 FYNNEI. The CDR3 bases are TGTGCCAGCAGTGCCCTTTTGGCGCCGTCCTACAATGAGCAGTTCTTC. Translating gives CASSALLAPSYNEQFF.

The chain has TRBV11-1 and TRBJ2-1; 9 bases match TRBD1. V was pared by 4 bases and J by 0 bases, with 7 bases of the junction left unmatched. CDR3 length: 17 residues. The germline V gene has CDR1 SGHAT and CDR2 FQDESV (reference sequence). The CDR3: CASSSLTGGISYNEQFF. For the CDR3, the DNA is TGTGCCAGCAGCTCGTTGACAGGGGGTATCTCCTACAATGAGCAGTTCTTC.

Regarding this clone: This sample includes further DNA sequences coding for the same CDR3. The rearrangement joins TRBV27 to TRBJ1-1; no clear D. V lost 5 bases and J 2 bases, leaving 3 bases between the germline ends. Per germline, CDR1 MNHEY and CDR2 SMNVEV (reference sequence). This CDR3 has 11 residues. For the CDR3, the DNA is TGTGCCAGCAGTCACAACACTGAAGCTTTCTTT. Translation: CASSHNTEAFF.

This clone was seen repeatedly, ten times or more. This sample includes further DNA sequences coding for the same CDR3. The CDR3 protein is CAISDRGDEQYF. CDR3 nucleotides: TGTGCCATCAGTGACAGGGGGGACGAGCAGTACTTC. The chain joins TRBV10-3 to TRBJ2-7, with D possibly matching TRBD1 (7 bases). V was cut by 3 bases and J by 5 bases, with 8 bases left in between. CDR1 and CDR2 (germline): ENHRY, SYGVKD. The CDR3 spans 12 residues.

The chain couples TRBV6-1 to TRBJ1-4; D is unresolved. CDR1 MNHNS and CDR2 SASEGT come from the germline V gene. The CDR3 is 15 residues long. Trimming took 9 bases from V and 0 from J, leaving 14 bases between them. The CDR3 spells CASRSGLATNEKLFF. CDR3 nucleotide sequence: TGTGCCAGTCGTTCCGGACTAGCAACTAATGAAAAACTGTTTTTT.

This chain connects TRBV27 to TRBJ2-1, with 11 bases lining up with TRBD1. The CDR3 sequence is 17 residues long. In germline, CDR1 is MNHEY, CDR2 SMNVEV (reference sequence). V lost 6 bases, J lost 2 bases, and 9 bases stayed unmatched. The CDR3 protein is CASSPPGGQGAYNEQFF. In DNA form, the CDR3 reads TGTGCCAGCAGCCCTCCCGGGGGACAGGGGGCCTACAATGAGCAGTTCTTC.

V is TRBV29-1 and J is TRBJ2-1; 11 nucleotides line up with TRBD2. CDR3 size: 15 residues. V shed 7 bases, J shed 4 bases, and the junction held 9 bases outside the gene matches. Germline CDR1 and CDR2: SQVTM and ANQGSEA. CDR3 residues: CSALAGGPLYNEQFF. CDR3 nucleotides: TGCAGCGCCTTAGCGGGAGGGCCGCTATACAATGAGCAGTTCTTC.

This sequence joins TRBV29-1 and TRBJ2-2, with TRBD1 identical over 7 bases. CDR1 and CDR2 from the germline V gene are SQVTM and ANQGSEA. V was pared by 5 bases and J by 0 bases, with 3 bases of the junction left unmatched. CDR3 length: 14 residues. CDR3: CSVKGATNTGELFF. The DNA for the CDR3 is TGCAGCGTTAAGGGGGCTACGAACACCGGGGAGCTGTTTTTT.

In its sample, this clone was seen once. DNA of the CDR3: TGTGCCAGCAGCAAAGGGGGCAGGGGCTTGGGCAATCAGCCCCAGCATTTT. Translated, it gives CASSKGGRGLGNQPQHF. V is TRBV21-1 and J is TRBJ1-5; no check of the table's D call, TRBD1, against the DNA was made. TRBV21-1 is shown as a pseudogene. The length of the CDR3 is 17 residues.

This clone was seen once. The chain combines TRBV9 with TRBJ2-5, with D possibly TRBD2 on 6 matching bases. V was cut by 0 bases and J by 5 bases, with 11 bases left in between. The length of the CDR3 is 14 residues. The germline gives CDR1 SGDLS, CDR2 YYNGEE. CDR3 region: CASSVGHGGETQYF. The CDR3 DNA sequence: TGTGCCAGCAGCGTAGGCCACGGAGGGGAGACCCAGTACTTC. Using reference TRBV9 and TRBJ2-5 for the parts outside the CDR3, the full variable domain is DSGVTQTPKHLITATGQRVTLRCSPRSGDLSVYWYQQSLDQGLQFLIQYYNGEERAKGNILERFSAQQFPDLHSELNLSSLELGDSALYFCASSVGHGGETQYFGPGTRLLVL.

V and J are TRBV13 and TRBJ2-1; no definite D call. The CDR3 covers 14 residues. CDR1 is PRHDT, CDR2 FYEKMQ, per germline (reference sequence). The V end lost 0 bases, the J end lost 9 bases, and 12 bases lay between the germline ends. CDR3 loop: CASSLGTILREQFF. In DNA, the CDR3 is TGTGCCAGCAGCTTAGGGACCATCCTACGTGAGCAGTTCTTC.

V and J are TRBV2 and TRBJ1-2, with TRBD1 matching 7 bases. V was pared by 2 bases and J by 5 bases, with 11 bases of the junction left unmatched. Germline CDR1 is SNHLY and CDR2 is FYNNEI. The CDR3 consists of 16 residues. CDR3 in amino acids: CASSEQGQRGVYGYTF. The CDR3 region has the DNA TGTGCCAGCAGTGAACAGGGACAGCGGGGGGTATATGGCTACACCTTC.

The chain combines TRBV2 with TRBJ2-7; 7 nucleotides agree with TRBD1. This CDR3 region has 11 residues. CDR1 and CDR2 from the germline V gene are SNHLY and FYNNEI. The V and J ends lost 9 bases and 8 bases, in that order; junction bases with no gene match: 7. CDR3 sequence: CARKQGTQQYF. The CDR3, as DNA: TGTGCCAGAAAACAGGGGACACAGCAGTACTTC.

This chain connects TRBV5-1 to TRBJ1-1; D not resolved. The germline CDR1 and CDR2 sequences are SGHRS and YFSETQ. The CDR3 has 13 amino acids. Deletions cut 0 bases from V and 4 bases from J, with 7 bases between. DNA for the CDR3: TGCGCCAGCAGCTTGGGGGCCGGCACTGAAGCTTTCTTT. Translating gives CASSLGAGTEAFF.

The chain employs TRBV28 and TRBJ1-2, with D tentatively TRBD1 (6 bases). The CDR3 totals 15 residues. Per the germline V gene, CDR1 is MDHEN and CDR2 is SYDVKM. V lost 6 bases and J lost 2, with 16 bases in between. CDR3 in amino acids: CASSQGRRFNYGYTF. The CDR3, as DNA: TGTGCCAGCAGCCAGGGGCGGCGCTTCAACTATGGCTACACCTTC.

The genes are TRBV15 and TRBJ2-2; no firm D call. The V end was cut by 0 bases, the J end by 6 bases, with 5 bases between. The CDR3 runs to 13 residues. Germline V gives CDR1 LNHNV, CDR2 YYDKDF (reference sequence). The CDR3 DNA reads TGTGCCACCAGCAGAGAAGGAGCCGGGGAGCTGTTTTTT. Amino acids: CATSREGAGELFF.

The chain is built from TRBV13 and TRBJ2-2, with D perhaps TRBD1 (6 bases). The V and J ends lost 4 bases and 4 bases respectively, with 13 bases between them. From germline, CDR1 is PRHDT and CDR2 FYEKMQ (reference sequence). The CDR3 has 15 residues. The CDR3 sequence is CASSYQGRVTGELFF. The CDR3 nucleotides read TGTGCCAGCAGCTACCAGGGGCGAGTCACCGGGGAGCTGTTTTTT.